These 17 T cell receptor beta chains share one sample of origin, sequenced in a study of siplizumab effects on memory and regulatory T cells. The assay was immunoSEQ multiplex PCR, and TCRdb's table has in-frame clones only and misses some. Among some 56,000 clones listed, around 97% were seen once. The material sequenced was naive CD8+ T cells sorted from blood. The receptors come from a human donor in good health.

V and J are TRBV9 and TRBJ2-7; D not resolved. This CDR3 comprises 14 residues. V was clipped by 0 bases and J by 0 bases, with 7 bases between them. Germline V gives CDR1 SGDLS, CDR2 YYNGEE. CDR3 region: CASSVGQISYEQYF. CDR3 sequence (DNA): TGTGCCAGCAGCGTAGGCCAAATCTCCTACGAGCAGTACTTC. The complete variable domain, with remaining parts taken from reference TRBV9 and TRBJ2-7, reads DSGVTQTPKHLITATGQRVTLRCSPRSGDLSVYWYQQSLDQGLQFLIQYYNGEERAKGNILERFSAQQFPDLHSELNLSSLELGDSALYFCASSVGQISYEQYFGPGTRLTVT.

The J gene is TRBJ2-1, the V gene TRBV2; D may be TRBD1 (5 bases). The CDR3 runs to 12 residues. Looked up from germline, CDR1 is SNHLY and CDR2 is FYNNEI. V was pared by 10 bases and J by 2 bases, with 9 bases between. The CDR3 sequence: CATQGTYNEQFF. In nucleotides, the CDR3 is TGTGCCACCCAGGGCACCTACAATGAGCAGTTCTTC.

CDR3 amino acids: CASSPNLGPNGQYF. CDR3 bases: TGTGCCAGCAGTCCGAACCTGGGACCTAATGGGCAGTACTTC. The chain has TRBV2 and TRBJ2-7; possibly TRBD1 or TRBD2 for D (5 bases each). From germline, CDR1 is SNHLY and CDR2 FYNNEI. Trimming cost V 5 bases and J 9 bases, with 20 bases left between them. CDR3 length: 14 amino acids.

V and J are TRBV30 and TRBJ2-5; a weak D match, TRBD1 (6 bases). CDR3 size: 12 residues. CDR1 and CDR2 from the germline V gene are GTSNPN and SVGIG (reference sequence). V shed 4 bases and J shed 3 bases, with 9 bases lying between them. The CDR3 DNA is TGTGCCTGGACAGGGGTGGAAGAGACCCAGTACTTC. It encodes CAWTGVEETQYF.

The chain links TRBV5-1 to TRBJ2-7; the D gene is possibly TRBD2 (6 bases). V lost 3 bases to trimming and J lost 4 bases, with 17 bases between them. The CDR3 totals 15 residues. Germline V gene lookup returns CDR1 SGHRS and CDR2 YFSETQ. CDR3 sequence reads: CASSWTSGSGYEQYF. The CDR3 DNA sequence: TGCGCCAGCAGCTGGACATCGGGGAGCGGGTACGAGCAGTACTTC.

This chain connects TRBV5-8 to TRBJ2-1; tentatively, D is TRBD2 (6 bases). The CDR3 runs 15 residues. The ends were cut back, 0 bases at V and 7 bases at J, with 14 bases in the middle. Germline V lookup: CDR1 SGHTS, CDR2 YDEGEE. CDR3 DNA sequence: TGTGCCAGCAGCTTGGCGGGAGATGGATTGAATGAGCAGTTCTTC. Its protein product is CASSLAGDGLNEQFF.

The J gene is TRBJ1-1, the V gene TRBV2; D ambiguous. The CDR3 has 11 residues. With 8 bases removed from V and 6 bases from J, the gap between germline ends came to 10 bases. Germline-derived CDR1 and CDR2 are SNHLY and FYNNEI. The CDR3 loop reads CASRGRPEAFF. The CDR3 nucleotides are TGTGCCAGCCGAGGTAGGCCTGAAGCTTTCTTT. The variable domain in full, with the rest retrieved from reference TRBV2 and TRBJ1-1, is EPEVTQTPSHQVTQMGQEVILRCVPISNHLYFYWYRQILGQKVEFLVSFYNNEISEKSEIFDDQFSVERPDGSNFTLKIRSTKLEDSAMYFCASRGRPEAFFGQGTRLTVV.

The DNA for the CDR3 is TGTGCCAGCAGCTTGGGGGGAGGGCTAAATCAGCCCCAGCATTTT. Translated: CASSLGGGLNQPQHF. J is TRBJ1-5 and V is TRBV5-6; D remains unclear. V gave up 0 bases and J gave up 4 bases, with 11 bases separating them. The germline V gene has CDR1 SGHDT and CDR2 YYEEEE. The CDR3 has 15 amino acids.

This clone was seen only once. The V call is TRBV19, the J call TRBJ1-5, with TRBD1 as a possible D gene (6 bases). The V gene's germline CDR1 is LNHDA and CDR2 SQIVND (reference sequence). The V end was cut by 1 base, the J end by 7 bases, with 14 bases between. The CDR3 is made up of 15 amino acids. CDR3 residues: CASSIGVGGGQPQHF. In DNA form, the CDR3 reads TGTGCCAGTAGTATAGGGGTAGGGGGTGGACAGCCCCAGCATTTT.

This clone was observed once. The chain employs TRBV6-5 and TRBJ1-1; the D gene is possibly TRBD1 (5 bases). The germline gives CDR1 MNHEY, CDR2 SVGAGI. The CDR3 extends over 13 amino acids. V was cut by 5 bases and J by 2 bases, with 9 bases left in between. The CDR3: CASSPGPNTEAFF. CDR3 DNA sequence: TGTGCCAGCAGTCCGGGACCCAACACTGAAGCTTTCTTT.

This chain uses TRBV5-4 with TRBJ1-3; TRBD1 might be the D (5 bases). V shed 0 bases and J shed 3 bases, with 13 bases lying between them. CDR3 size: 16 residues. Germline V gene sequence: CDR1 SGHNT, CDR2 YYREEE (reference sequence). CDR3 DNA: TGTGCCAGCAGCTTGGGCCCCCGGGGACGTGGAAACACCATATATTTT. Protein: CASSLGPRGRGNTIYF.

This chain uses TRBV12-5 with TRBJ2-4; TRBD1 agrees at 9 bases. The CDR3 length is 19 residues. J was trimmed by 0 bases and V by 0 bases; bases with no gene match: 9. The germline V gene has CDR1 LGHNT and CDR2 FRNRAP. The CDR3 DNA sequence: TGTGCTAGTGGTTTGGTACGAACAGGGGGCGTTTTAGCCAAAAACATTCAGTACTTC. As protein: CASGLVRTGGVLAKNIQYF.

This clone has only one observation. CDR3 protein: CASSDLNEKLFF. DNA of the CDR3: TGTGCCAGCAGCGACCTTAATGAAAAACTGTTTTTT. The chain employs TRBV7-8 and TRBJ1-4; D unclear. This CDR3 comprises 12 residues. Trimming cost V 5 bases and J 4 bases, with 5 bases left between them. The V gene's germline CDR1 is SGHVS and CDR2 FQNEAQ.

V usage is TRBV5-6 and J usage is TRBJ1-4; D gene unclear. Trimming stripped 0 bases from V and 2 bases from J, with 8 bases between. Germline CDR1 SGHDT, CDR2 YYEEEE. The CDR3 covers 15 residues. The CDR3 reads CASSLAWQTNEKLFF. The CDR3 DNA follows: TGTGCCAGCAGCTTGGCCTGGCAGACTAATGAAAAACTGTTTTTT.

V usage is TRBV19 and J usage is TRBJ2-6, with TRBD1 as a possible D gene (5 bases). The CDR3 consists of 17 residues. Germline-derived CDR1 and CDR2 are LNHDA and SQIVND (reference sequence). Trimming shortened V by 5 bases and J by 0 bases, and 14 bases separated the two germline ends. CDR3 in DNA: TGTGCCAGTAGTTATGACAGTCTAAGCTCTGGGGCCAACGTCCTGACTTTC. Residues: CASSYDSLSSGANVLTF.

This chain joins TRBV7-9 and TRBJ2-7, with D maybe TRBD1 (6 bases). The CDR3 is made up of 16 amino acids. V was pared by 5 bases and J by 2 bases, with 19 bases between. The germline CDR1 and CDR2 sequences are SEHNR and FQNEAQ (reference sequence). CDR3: CASSPVPTGQAYEQYF. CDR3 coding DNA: TGTGCCAGCAGCCCTGTTCCCACGGGACAAGCCTACGAGCAGTACTTC. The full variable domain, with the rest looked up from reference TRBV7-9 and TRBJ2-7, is DTGVSQNPRHKITKRGQNVTFRCDPISEHNRLYWYRQTLGQGPEFLTYFQNEAQLEKSRLLSDRFSAERPKGSFSTLEIQRTEQGDSAMYLCASSPVPTGQAYEQYFGPGTRLTVT.

In DNA, the CDR3 is TGTGCCAGCAGCTTTTGGGACAGGCCGGGGGAGACCCAGTACTTC. This translates into CASSFWDRPGETQYF. The chain couples TRBV11-1 to TRBJ2-5, with 8 bases lining up with TRBD1. The V segment lost 3 bases and the J segment 5 bases; nucleotides outside the gene matches: 8. Germline CDR1 reads SGHAT; CDR2 reads FQDESV (reference sequence). The CDR3 covers 15 residues.